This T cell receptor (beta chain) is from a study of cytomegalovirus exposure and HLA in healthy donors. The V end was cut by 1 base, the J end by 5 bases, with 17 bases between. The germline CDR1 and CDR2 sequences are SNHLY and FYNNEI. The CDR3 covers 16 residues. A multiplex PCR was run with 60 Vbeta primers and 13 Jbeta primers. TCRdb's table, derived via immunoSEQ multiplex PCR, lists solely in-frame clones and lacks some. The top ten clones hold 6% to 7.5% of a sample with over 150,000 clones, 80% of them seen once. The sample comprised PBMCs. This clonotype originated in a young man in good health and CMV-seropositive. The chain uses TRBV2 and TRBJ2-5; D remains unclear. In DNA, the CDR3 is TGTGCCAGCAGTGAAGTAGCAACCGGCGGCGGCGAGACCCAGTACTTC. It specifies CASSEVATGGGETQYF.